Included here is one T cell receptor beta chain sequence, with context. Its specificity is unknown. Measured with immunoSEQ multiplex PCR; TCRdb has only the in-frame clones, and not every one. The data show 75,000 to 100,000 clones, with over 80% seen just once and less than 0.6% held by the top ten. The germline V gene has CDR1 SQVTM and CDR2 ANQGSEA. The V gene end was trimmed by 8 bases and the J gene end by 2 bases; junction bases not matched to a gene: 5. The CDR3 runs 12 residues. This entry is derived from a study of graft-versus-host responses after intestinal transplantation. Study-wide points: Recipient bone marrow held GvH clones, some seen earlier in ileum or blood.

The starting material was unstimulated CD8+ T cells sorted from spleen or lymph node cells, obtained before intestinal transplant. This chain connects TRBV29-1 to TRBJ2-7; 8 nucleotides align to TRBD1. This clonotype originated in a human donor who received an intestinal transplant. The CDR3 loop reads CSFRDRPYEQYF. The CDR3 DNA is TGCAGCTTCCGGGACAGGCCCTACGAGCAGTACTTC.